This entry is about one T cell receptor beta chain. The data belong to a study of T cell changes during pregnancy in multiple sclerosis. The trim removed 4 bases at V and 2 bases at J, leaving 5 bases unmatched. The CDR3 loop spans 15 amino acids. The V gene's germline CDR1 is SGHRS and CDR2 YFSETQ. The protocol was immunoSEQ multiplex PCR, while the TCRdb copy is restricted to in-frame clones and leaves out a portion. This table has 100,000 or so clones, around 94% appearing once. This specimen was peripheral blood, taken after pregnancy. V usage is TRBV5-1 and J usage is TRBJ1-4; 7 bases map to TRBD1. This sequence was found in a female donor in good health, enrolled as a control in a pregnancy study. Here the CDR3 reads CASSALTGTNEKLFF. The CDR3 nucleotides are TGCGCCAGCAGCGCACTGACAGGGACTAATGAAAAACTGTTTTTT.